The 2 T cell receptor beta chains given below trace back to one sample, sequenced in a study of naive and memory T cell subsets. Study observations and caveats: Naive repertoires, especially CD8, held a few larger clonotypes, possibly memory cells re-expressing CD45RA.

The beta constant-region primer was an equimolar mix of two oligonucleotides covering TRBC1 and TRBC2. Four rounds of PCR amplified the ligated cDNA using nested alpha and beta constant-region primers plus SP2. TCRdb ran MiXCR on the UMI-ligation and nested PCR reads and lists one entry per CDR3 protein. This sample has tens of thousands of distinct CDR3 sequences, with about 11% found just once. These receptors' targets are unknown. The sequencing input was naive CD4+ T cells from blood. These receptors all stem from a human donor in good health.

The V call is TRBV7-2, the J call TRBJ1-2; D is perhaps TRBD1 (5 bases). The CDR3 loop spans 15 amino acids. Germline CDR1 and CDR2: SGHTA and FQGNSA. With 1 base removed from V and 3 bases from J, the gap between germline ends came to 12 bases. The CDR3 protein is CASSLGAGTDYGYTF. Written as DNA, the CDR3 is TGTGCCAGCAGCTTAGGGGCAGGGACGGACTATGGCTACACCTTC.

This chain connects TRBV2 to TRBJ2-1; D gene unclear. Germline values: CDR1 SNHLY, CDR2 FYNNEI. This CDR3 is built from 13 residues. V was shortened by 7 bases and J by 0 bases, with 7 bases between the two germline ends. CDR3 DNA: TGTGCCAGCATCCATCGCTCCTACAATGAGCAGTTCTTC. This translates into CASIHRSYNEQFF.